A single sample gave rise to the 7 T cell receptor beta chains below, sequenced in a study of OX40 agonist ivuxolimab in advanced cancers. Sequencing used immunoSEQ multiplex PCR; TCRdb keeps in-frame clones, though not all of them. The data show about 67,000 clones, over 75% seen once. Sequenced here: CD4+ or CD8+ T cells sorted from blood, sampled in a trial of the OX40 agonist ivuxolimab. The source of these receptors is an adult with an advanced solid tumor such as melanoma, head and neck, liver or kidney cancer.

By frequency in the sample, this clone is medium-sized. The V call is TRBV7-2, the J call TRBJ1-2; D is perhaps TRBD1 (6 bases). Trimming left V 5 bases short and J 14 bases short, with 15 bases between. The CDR3 loop spans 11 amino acids. Germline CDR1 reads SGHTA; CDR2 reads FQGNSA. The CDR3 nucleotides are TGTGCCAGCAGCCCATGGACAGTCTCTACCTTC. It translates to CASSPWTVSTF.

The chain employs TRBV7-8 and TRBJ2-5, with 13 bases aligning to TRBD2. The CDR3 loop spans 16 amino acids. Germline-derived CDR1 and CDR2 are SGHVS and FQNEAQ. Trimming cost V 1 base and J 4 bases; bases outside gene matches: 3. The CDR3 nucleotides are TGTGCCAGCAGCTTAGTGGGACTAGCGGGGATAGAGACCCAGTACTTC. It yields the protein CASSLVGLAGIETQYF. Full variable domain (outside the CDR3, taken from reference TRBV7-8 and TRBJ2-5): GAGVSQSPRYKVAKRGQDVALRCDPISGHVSLFWYQQALGQGPEFLTYFQNEAQLDKSGLPSDRFFAERPEGSVSTLKIQRTQQEDSAVYLCASSLVGLAGIETQYFGPGTRLLVL.

The V call is TRBV6-5, the J call TRBJ1-1; no firm D call. The CDR3 is made up of 13 amino acids. CDR1 is MNHEY, CDR2 SVGAGI, per germline. Trimming cost V 0 bases and J 0 bases, with 2 bases left between them. CDR3 in DNA: TGTGCCAGCAGTTACTCGGTGAACACTGAAGCTTTCTTT. It translates to CASSYSVNTEAFF.

In DNA, the CDR3 is TGTGCCAGTAGTATAGTGGAGGGAGGAGGTCAGCCCCAGCATTTT. This translates into CASSIVEGGGQPQHF. The chain combines TRBV19 with TRBJ1-5; D unresolved. V lost 1 base and J lost 6, with 13 bases in between. The germline CDR1 and CDR2 sequences are LNHDA and SQIVND (reference sequence). This CDR3 is 15 amino acids long.

The rearrangement uses TRBV29-1 and TRBJ1-1; D unresolved. Between the trimmed V and J ends, which lost 3 bases and 1 base, there was a span of 6 bases. Germline CDR1 is SQVTM and CDR2 is ANQGSEA. The CDR3 totals 12 residues. This CDR3 reads CSVDPGNTEAFF. CDR3 coding DNA: TGCAGCGTTGATCCCGGGAACACTGAAGCTTTCTTT. Based on the CDR3 plus reference TRBV29-1 and TRBJ1-1, the full variable domain is SAVISQKPSRDICQRGTSLTIQCQVDSQVTMMFWYRQQPGQSLTLIATANQGSEATYESGFVIDKFPISRPNLTFSTLTVSNMSPEDSSIYLCSVDPGNTEAFFGQGTRLTVV.

This clone was detected a few times. This chain links TRBV29-1 with TRBJ1-5; D is undetermined. V lost 4 bases and J lost 5, with 12 bases in between. This CDR3 spans 13 amino acids. The V gene's germline CDR1 is SQVTM and CDR2 ANQGSEA. CDR3 nucleotide sequence: TGCAGCGTTGCCCCCACAGAGCATCAGCCCCAGCATTTT. Protein sequence: CSVAPTEHQPQHF.

This clone is medium-sized within its sample. CDR3: CASSPRTGRDTEAFF. Written as DNA, the CDR3 is TGTGCCAGCAGCCCCCGCACAGGGAGAGACACTGAAGCTTTCTTT. J is TRBJ1-1 and V is TRBV7-9; maybe TRBD1 (6 bases). Trimming shortened V by 5 bases and J by 3 bases, and 16 bases separated the two germline ends. The CDR3 length is 15 residues. Looked up from germline, CDR1 is SEHNR and CDR2 is FQNEAQ (reference sequence).